These 26 T cell receptor beta chains came from one sample sequenced in a study of CXCR3-negative and CXCR3-positive naive CD8 T cells. The libraries of TRB cDNA were constructed through 5' RACE using UMI labels. After re-calling the 5' RACE reads, TCRdb lists one entry per CDR3 protein, DNA absent. The data show tens of thousands of distinct CDR3 sequences, and the top ten clones hold approximately 0.62%. Findings and caveats of the study: TRB CDR3s were more hydrophobic in CXCR3-positive than in CXCR3-negative naive cells.

Their antigens are not known. The sequenced sample was naive CXCR3+ CD8+ T cells from blood. Stated subset: CD45RO-CCR7+CD27+CD95- naive CD8+ T cells expressing CXCR3 (TNR3+). The receptors were gathered from a human donor in good health. Some clones in this sample may be carry-over from other donors' samples.

V and J are TRBV5-1 and TRBJ2-7; TCRdb's assignment of TRBD1 cannot be checked, as there is no DNA. Germline assignment: CDR1 SGHRS and CDR2 YFSETQ. The CDR3 is made up of 12 amino acids. CDR3 loop: CASSLDGNEQYF. The variable domain in full, with the rest retrieved from reference TRBV5-1 and TRBJ2-7, is KAGVTQTPRYLIKTRGQQVTLSCSPISGHRSVSWYQQTPGQGLQFLFEYFSETQRNKGNFPGRFSGRQFSNSRSEMNVSTLELGDSALYLCASSLDGNEQYFGPGTRLTVT.

The CDR3 reads CASSLVVQITSTDTQYF. V and J are TRBV5-5 and TRBJ2-3; TCRdb proposes TRBD2, but this gene call is untestable without DNA. The CDR3 covers 17 residues. Per germline, CDR1 SGHKS and CDR2 YYEKEE (reference sequence).

The V call is TRBV15, the J call TRBJ2-1; TCRdb's D call, TRBD2, is unchecked because there is no DNA. The CDR3 spans 18 residues. From germline, CDR1 is LNHNV and CDR2 YYDKDF (reference sequence). The CDR3 is CATSNRWQRLAGVNEQFF.

V is TRBV28 and J is TRBJ2-1; as DNA is missing, the TRBD2 call by TCRdb cannot be tested. Germline lookup yields CDR1 MDHEN and CDR2 SYDVKM. The length of the CDR3 is 16 residues. The chain's CDR3 is CASTNFPALSYNEQFF.

The chain has TRBV12-3 or TRBV12-4 and TRBJ1-1; TCRdb's assignment of TRBD1 cannot be checked, as there is no DNA. CDR3 size: 15 residues. The CDR3 sequence: CASSPQQVLDPEAFF.

CDR3 in amino acids: CASRQPDNSPLHF. This chain uses TRBV6-5 with TRBJ1-6; TCRdb names TRBD1, which stays unverified in the absence of DNA. Per germline, CDR1 MNHEY and CDR2 SVGAGI. The CDR3 runs to 13 residues.

J is TRBJ2-7 and V is TRBV9; TCRdb's D gene call, TRBD2, goes unchecked for lack of DNA. Germline CDR1 SGDLS, CDR2 YYNGEE. There are 15 residues in the CDR3. CDR3 loop: CASSEGLAATYEQYF.

V and J are TRBV6-2 or TRBV6-3 and TRBJ2-7; TCRdb selects TRBD2, and the lack of DNA leaves this call unchecked. The CDR3 totals 17 residues. Germline values: CDR1 MNHEY, CDR2 SVGEGT. This chain's CDR3 is CASSRTSGRLSSYEQYF.

J is TRBJ2-3 and V is TRBV3-1; TCRdb reports TRBD1, a call that lacks DNA to check it against. The CDR3 loop spans 14 amino acids. Germline V lookup: CDR1 LGHDT, CDR2 YNNKEL (reference sequence). The CDR3 loop is CASSPRQFTDTQYF.

This chain links TRBV7-8 with TRBJ2-1; TCRdb designates TRBD2, a call that cannot be tested without DNA. CDR1 SGHVS and CDR2 FQNEAQ come from the germline V gene. This CDR3 contains 16 residues. The CDR3 here is CASSFGDSGGADEQFF.

The chain uses TRBV2 and TRBJ2-1; the TCRdb call, TRBD1, lacks DNA for checking. Per germline, CDR1 SNHLY and CDR2 FYNNEI. CDR3 length equals 14 residues. CDR3 in amino acids: CASLSGRDYNEQFF.

The chain employs TRBV6-2 or TRBV6-3 and TRBJ2-7; the TRBD1 assignment by TCRdb is unverifiable without DNA. There are 12 residues in the CDR3. Germline lookup yields CDR1 MNHEY and CDR2 SVGEGT. CDR3 protein: CASRQGLVEQYF.

The chain couples TRBV6-5 to TRBJ1-4; TCRdb indicates TRBD1, and absent DNA this call remains unverified. Per the germline V gene, CDR1 is MNHEY and CDR2 is SVGAGI. The CDR3 totals 15 residues. CDR3 protein: CASSSHRGANEKLFF.

The chain has TRBV28 and TRBJ2-3; the D call of TRBD2 rests on TCRdb alone, since no DNA is present to check it. The CDR3 length is 14 residues. The germline V gene encodes CDR1 MDHEN and CDR2 SYDVKM. The CDR3 sequence is CASSKAGSGGTQYF. Combining the CDR3 with reference TRBV28 and TRBJ2-3 gives the whole variable domain DVKVTQSSRYLVKRTGEKVFLECVQDMDHENMFWYRQDPGLGLRLIYFSYDVKMKEKGDIPEGYSVSREKKERFSLILESASTNQTSMYLCASSKAGSGGTQYFGPGTRLTVL.

The rearrangement joins TRBV29-1 to TRBJ2-7; TCRdb's D gene call, TRBD1, goes unchecked for lack of DNA. Germline V CDR1 and CDR2: SQVTM, ANQGSEA. This CDR3 comprises 14 residues. The CDR3 is CSVEQGRGSYEQYF.

This rearrangement joins TRBV28 to TRBJ2-3; without DNA, the TCRdb call of TRBD2 cannot be checked. CDR3 length equals 18 residues. CDR1 MDHEN and CDR2 SYDVKM come from the germline V gene. The CDR3 sequence is CASSLYPSGGSEGDTQYF.

The J gene is TRBJ2-2, the V gene TRBV29-1; checking the TCRdb D call of TRBD2 is not possible without DNA. This CDR3 spans 15 amino acids. The germline gives CDR1 SQVTM, CDR2 ANQGSEA. The CDR3 region is CSVPRTSGRAGELFF.

The gene calls are TRBV6-5 and TRBJ2-1; TCRdb's D call of TRBD2 is untestable without DNA. CDR1 and CDR2 from the germline V gene are MNHEY and SVGAGI. The CDR3 loop spans 16 amino acids. The chain's CDR3 is CASSYLAGSSYNEQFF.

The J gene is TRBJ1-1, the V gene TRBV20-1. The CDR3 runs to 11 residues. The germline gives CDR1 DFQATT, CDR2 SNEGSKA (reference sequence). The CDR3 reads CSVQLNTEAFF.

The V call is TRBV12-3 or TRBV12-4, the J call TRBJ2-1; TCRdb picks TRBD1, but there is no DNA to check that call. The CDR3 is 14 residues long. This chain's CDR3 is CASSQGSGYNEQFF.

The rearrangement uses TRBV28 and TRBJ2-5; the TCRdb D gene call, TRBD2, has no DNA to confirm it. This CDR3 is built from 14 residues. Germline CDR1 is MDHEN and CDR2 is SYDVKM. CDR3 residues: CASSQIPAGETQYF.

The chain links TRBV20-1 to TRBJ2-7; TCRdb indicates TRBD1, and absent DNA this call remains unverified. The CDR3 loop spans 13 amino acids. Per the germline V gene, CDR1 is DFQATT and CDR2 is SNEGSKA (reference sequence). The CDR3 loop reads CSARTGESYEQYF.

The rearrangement joins TRBV11-2 to TRBJ2-5. Germline V lookup: CDR1 SGHAT, CDR2 FQNNGV. This CDR3 spans 13 amino acids. The CDR3 protein is CASSLWRQETQYF. The variable domain in full, with the rest retrieved from reference TRBV11-2 and TRBJ2-5, is EAGVAQSPRYKIIEKRQSVAFWCNPISGHATLYWYQQILGQGPKLLIQFQNNGVVDDSQLPKDRFSAERLKGVDSTLKIQPAKLEDSAVYLCASSLWRQETQYFGPGTRLLVL.

The genes are TRBV7-6 and TRBJ2-6. Germline assignment: CDR1 SGHVS and CDR2 FNYEAQ. The CDR3 spans 13 residues. The CDR3 region is CASSGSGANVLTF.

CDR3 region: CASSVGGNTDTQYF. The chain recombines TRBV9 with TRBJ2-3; TCRdb's D call, TRBD2, is unchecked because there is no DNA. The CDR3 extends over 14 amino acids. Germline CDR1 SGDLS, CDR2 YYNGEE.

V is TRBV7-9 and J is TRBJ1-1; TCRdb's D call of TRBD1 is untestable without DNA. Germline CDR1 SEHNR, CDR2 FQNEAQ (reference sequence). The CDR3 contains 17 residues. CDR3 loop: CASSRGGAGRFDTEAFF.